The 15 T cell receptor beta chains below all came from one sample that was sequenced in a study of technical replicates of blood from several donors. Generated by immunoSEQ multiplex PCR, the TCRdb table keeps only in-frame clones and is missing some. The sample carries around 68,000 clones, 95% to 97% recorded once. Material for sequencing was T cells isolated from PBMCs. The source is a human donor in good health.

The CDR3 loop is CASSSFRTGEGNTIYF. The CDR3 nucleotides are TGTGCCAGTTCGAGCTTTAGGACAGGGGAGGGAAACACCATATATTTT. The V gene is TRBV19, the J gene TRBJ1-3; TRBD1 matches at 9 bases. This CDR3 region has 16 residues. V was clipped by 8 bases and J by 4 bases; unmatched bases: 12. Looked up from germline, CDR1 is LNHDA and CDR2 is SQIVND (reference sequence).

V usage is TRBV7-2 and J usage is TRBJ2-3; no clear D gene. The CDR3 loop spans 14 amino acids. Germline CDR1 is SGHTA and CDR2 is FQGNSA. Between the trimmed V and J ends, which lost 5 bases and 5 bases, there was a span of 14 bases. CDR3 in amino acids: CASSETAYLDTQYF. CDR3 sequence (DNA): TGTGCCAGCAGCGAAACTGCCTATCTAGATACGCAGTATTTT.

This clone appeared once. This CDR3 is also generated by other DNA sequences in the sample. The rearrangement joins TRBV9 to TRBJ2-7; possibly TRBD2 for D (5 bases). V lost 0 bases to trimming and J lost 4 bases, with 11 bases between them. CDR1 and CDR2 from the germline V gene are SGDLS and YYNGEE. There are 14 residues in the CDR3. Here the CDR3 DNA reads TGTGCCAGCAGCGTAGGGGGAGAGAGTTACGAGCAGTACTTC. It is translated as CASSVGGESYEQYF. The variable domain in full, with the rest retrieved from reference TRBV9 and TRBJ2-7, is DSGVTQTPKHLITATGQRVTLRCSPRSGDLSVYWYQQSLDQGLQFLIQYYNGEERAKGNILERFSAQQFPDLHSELNLSSLELGDSALYFCASSVGGESYEQYFGPGTRLTVT.

J is TRBJ1-1 and V is TRBV10-3; D is uncertain. Trimming took 0 bases from V and 5 from J, leaving 7 bases between them. This CDR3 is 13 amino acids long. Germline V gene lookup returns CDR1 ENHRY and CDR2 SYGVKD. CDR3 sequence reads: CAISESAETEAFF. CDR3 in DNA: TGTGCCATCAGTGAGTCGGCAGAAACTGAAGCTTTCTTT.

This sequence joins TRBV4-3 and TRBJ2-3, with TRBD1 matching over 12 bases. V gave up 0 bases and J gave up 6 bases; unmatched junction bases: 4. This CDR3 contains 16 residues. Germline V gene data show CDR1 as LGHNA and CDR2 as YSLEER. CDR3 sequence reads: CASSQDPGQGADTQYF. The CDR3 DNA is TGCGCCAGCAGCCAAGATCCGGGACAGGGGGCCGATACGCAGTATTTT.

V gene TRBV15 combines with J gene TRBJ1-2; D possibly corresponds to TRBD1 (6 bases). Trimming removed 4 bases at V and 0 bases at J, with 15 bases between. The CDR3 has 16 amino acids. Germline CDR1 is LNHNV and CDR2 is YYDKDF (reference sequence). CDR3 sequence reads: CATSNRGRGANYGYTF. For the CDR3, the DNA is TGTGCCACCAGCAACCGGGGCAGGGGAGCTAACTATGGCTACACCTTC.

The genes are TRBV7-2 and TRBJ1-5; 9 positions agree with TRBD1. The CDR3 sequence is 16 residues long. V trimming: 5 bases; J trimming: 1 base; junction bases outside the gene matches: 6. Germline loops: CDR1 SGHTA, CDR2 FQGNSA. The CDR3: CASSEQGAESNQPQHF. Written as DNA, the CDR3 is TGTGCCAGCAGCGAACAGGGGGCCGAAAGCAATCAGCCCCAGCATTTT.

The chain carries TRBV28 and TRBJ1-1, with D perhaps matching TRBD1 (5 bases). CDR1 and CDR2 (germline): MDHEN, SYDVKM. The CDR3 runs 16 residues. V was shortened by 3 bases and J by 3 bases, with 17 bases between the two germline ends. The CDR3 nucleotides read TGTGCCAGCAGTTTTTTTAGGGGAAGTTTGGACACTGAAGCTTTCTTT. This codes for CASSFFRGSLDTEAFF.

This chain joins TRBV10-1 and TRBJ2-5; 10 bases are a match to TRBD2. Germline values: CDR1 WNHNN, CDR2 SYGVQD (reference sequence). The CDR3 length is 19 residues. V trimming: 3 bases; J trimming: 5 bases; junction bases outside the gene matches: 18. This CDR3 is CASSDQREGEVVSLETQYF. The CDR3 DNA sequence: TGCGCCAGCAGTGACCAGCGGGAGGGAGAGGTGGTCAGCCTCGAGACCCAGTACTTC.

The V and J genes are TRBV27 and TRBJ1-5; the match to TRBD1 covers 7 bases. The CDR3 loop spans 14 amino acids. The J segment lost 5 bases and the V segment lost 5 bases, leaving 6 bases of the junction unmatched. CDR1 is MNHEY, CDR2 SMNVEV, per germline (reference sequence). CDR3 DNA: TGTGCCAGCAGTGCCGGGACAGCTTATCAGCCCCAGCATTTT. This translates into CASSAGTAYQPQHF.

The chain has TRBV6-4 and TRBJ2-7; 9 nucleotides align to TRBD2. CDR3 length: 13 amino acids. The germline V gene encodes CDR1 MRHNA and CDR2 SNTAGT. V was pared by 3 bases and J by 5 bases, with 2 bases of the junction left unmatched. CDR3 in DNA: TGTGCCAGCAGTGAAGTAGCGGGAGACGAGCAGTACTTC. Protein sequence: CASSEVAGDEQYF.

This chain links TRBV27 with TRBJ2-7, with TRBD2 matching 9 bases. The germline V gene encodes CDR1 MNHEY and CDR2 SMNVEV (reference sequence). Unmatched junction bases numbered 9, after V lost 4 bases and J lost 2 bases. There are 16 residues in the CDR3. CDR3 sequence (DNA): TGTGCCAGCAGTTCTCATGGACTAGCGTGGACCTACGAGCAGTACTTC. This gives the protein CASSSHGLAWTYEQYF.

The chain recombines TRBV25-1 with TRBJ2-1; D uncertain. The germline V gene has CDR1 MGHDK and CDR2 SYGVNS. Between the trimmed V and J ends, which lost 2 bases and 4 bases, there was a span of 9 bases. This CDR3 spans 14 amino acids. CDR3 nucleotide sequence: TGTGCCAGCAGTGAAAGGTCCGGGTACAATGAGCAGTTCTTC. Translated: CASSERSGYNEQFF.

The V call is TRBV6-1, the J call TRBJ1-3; perhaps TRBD1 as D (5 bases). The V end lost 0 bases, the J end lost 4 bases, and 10 bases lay between the germline ends. This CDR3 spans 15 amino acids. Germline V gene sequence: CDR1 MNHNS, CDR2 SASEGT. For the CDR3, the DNA is TGTGCCAGCAGTGAAGCGCATTCAGGGGGAAACACCATATATTTT. Residues: CASSEAHSGGNTIYF.

The chain links TRBV10-3 to TRBJ2-2; 7 bases agree with TRBD1. V was pared by 10 bases and J by 2 bases, with 10 bases of the junction left unmatched. Germline V gene lookup returns CDR1 ENHRY and CDR2 SYGVKD. This CDR3 has 15 residues. CDR3 amino acids: CATRVGTVNTGELFF. The CDR3 region has the DNA TGTGCCACTCGAGTCGGGACAGTTAACACCGGGGAGCTGTTTTTT.